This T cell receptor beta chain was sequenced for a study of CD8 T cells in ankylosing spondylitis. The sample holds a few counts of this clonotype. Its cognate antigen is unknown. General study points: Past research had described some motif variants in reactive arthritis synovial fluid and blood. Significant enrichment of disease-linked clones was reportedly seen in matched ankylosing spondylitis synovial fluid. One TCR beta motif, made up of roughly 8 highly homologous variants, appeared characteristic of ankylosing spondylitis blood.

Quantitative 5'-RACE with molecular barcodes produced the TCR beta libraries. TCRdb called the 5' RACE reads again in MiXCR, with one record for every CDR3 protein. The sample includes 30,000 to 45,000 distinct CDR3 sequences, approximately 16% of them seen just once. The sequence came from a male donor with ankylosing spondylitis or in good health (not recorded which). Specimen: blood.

CDR3 coding DNA: TGTGCCAGCAGGAGGGACAGGGGCACTGAAGCTTTCTTT. It encodes CASRRDRGTEAFF. The chain has TRBV6-2 or TRBV6-3 and TRBJ1-1; TRBD1 aligns across 10 bases. The germline V gene encodes CDR1 MNHEY and CDR2 SVGEGT. The CDR3 is made up of 13 amino acids. V gave up 6 bases and J gave up 4 bases; unmatched junction bases: 2.